This T cell receptor beta chain was recovered during a study of T cell repertoires and Cas9 in healthy adults. Study background: SpCas9-reactive CD4 and CD8 T cells were characterized for potency, cytotoxicity and lineage.

With V trimmed by 3 bases and J by 5 bases, 7 bases remained unmatched. This CDR3 is 16 amino acids long. Germline V gene data show CDR1 as SGHRS and CDR2 as YFSETQ. A word on this clone: Its specificity is unknown.

TCRdb keeps only in-frame clones here, not all; method: immunoSEQ multiplex PCR. The table records about 24,000 clones, 90% of them present only once. Overall study findings and caveats: SpCas9-reactive effector T cells were reportedly restrained in vitro by SpCas9-reactive regulatory T cells.

This TCR derives from a human donor in good health. Material: CD4+ effector T cells (CD127+, CD25-, CD137-, CD154-) from PBMCs; culture status not recorded. The chain couples TRBV5-1 to TRBJ2-4; 11 nucleotides match TRBD2. The CDR3 nucleotides are TGCGCCAGCAGCTCAACCCTTAGCGGGGGGGAAAACATTCAGTACTTC. This translates into CASSSTLSGGENIQYF.